A selection of T cell receptor beta chains follows, all from one sample in a study of T cell repertoires in cytomegalovirus infection. The antigens of these receptors remain unknown. Each CDR3 protein gets one entry after TCRdb re-called the reads with MiXCR. The sample holds roughly 800,000 distinct CDR3 sequences, 25% to 30% seen once. The sample was cultured CD8+ T cells from PBMCs, taken from culture after CMV antigen stimulation. These receptors came from a human donor in good health (CMV status not recorded). Some clones in this sample may be carry-over from other donors' samples. CDR3s include the opening cysteine and the closing phenylalanine or tryptophan. The order of the fields is J gene, V gene, CDR3 protein.

TRBJ1-2 TRBV6-5 CASSDGHPKLGYGYTF
TRBJ2-3 TRBV29-1 CSVEDLQGAGDTQYF
TRBJ2-1 TRBV24-1 CATSDRLLAGGINEQFF
TRBJ2-2 TRBV6-5 CASSYTAGTGGTGELFF
TRBJ2-4 TRBV7-8 CASSFRDRAGDIKNIQYF
TRBJ2-7 TRBV6-1 CASTFTGAYEQYF
TRBJ2-1 TRBV6-1 CASSAPPGLANNEQFF
TRBJ2-5 TRBV7-9 CASSNGQIEETQYF
TRBJ1-1 TRBV7-6 CASSLGSGGYTEAFF
TRBJ2-1 TRBV27 CASSLSKPNSYNEQFF
TRBJ2-1 TRBV28 CASSLWGTSGGNEQFF
TRBJ1-1 TRBV15 CATSRDRAGPEAFF
TRBJ2-1 TRBV12-3/TRBV12-4 CARSPGYNEQFF
TRBJ2-2 TRBV6-2/TRBV6-3 CASSQLGRGPNTGELFF
TRBJ2-2 TRBV7-7 CASSFQEGGDRLNTGELFF
TRBJ2-7 TRBV13 CASSLEGEPYEQYF
TRBJ1-5 TRBV7-2 CASSFRGQANQPQHF
TRBJ2-7 TRBV7-9 CASSPGGLDRYEQYF
TRBJ1-1 TRBV19 CASSVGLMNTEAFF
TRBJ2-5 TRBV5-6 CASSLGPSAKTQYF
TRBJ1-5 TRBV7-9 CASSGEGGQHF
TRBJ1-1 TRBV4-1 CASSQIDRAEAFF
TRBJ1-1 TRBV6-1 CASKIRDREISGDTEAFF
TRBJ2-3 TRBV7-9 CASSGTGGGSDTQYF
TRBJ1-2 TRBV18 CASSPWDRGLSNYGYTF
TRBJ2-7 TRBV6-5 CASSPGGNEQYF
TRBJ2-1 TRBV7-8 CASSFTGGIYNEQFF
TRBJ1-2 TRBV2 CASRATVYGYTF
TRBJ1-2 TRBV7-9 CASSLGADTYGYTF
TRBJ2-3 TRBV6-5 CAAWTPITDTQYF
TRBJ2-7 TRBV27 CASSLSWSLGYEQYF
TRBJ2-1 TRBV9 CASSAGTEEQFF
TRBJ1-4 TRBV7-8 CASSLGRRELNEKLFF
TRBJ2-3 TRBV12-3/TRBV12-4 CASRRTSITDTQYF
TRBJ2-7 TRBV10-3 CAISPDGSYEQYF
TRBJ2-2 TRBV4-2 CASSQDGPAGSNTGELFF
TRBJ2-7 TRBV7-8 CASSPMGEQYF
TRBJ2-6 TRBV6-5 CASSYLGSEAGANVLTF